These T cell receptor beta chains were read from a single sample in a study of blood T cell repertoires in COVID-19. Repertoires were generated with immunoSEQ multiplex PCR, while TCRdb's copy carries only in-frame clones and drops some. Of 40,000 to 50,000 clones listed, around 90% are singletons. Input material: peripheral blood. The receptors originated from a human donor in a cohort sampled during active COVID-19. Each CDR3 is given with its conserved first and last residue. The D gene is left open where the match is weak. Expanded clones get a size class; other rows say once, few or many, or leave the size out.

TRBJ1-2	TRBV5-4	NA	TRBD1	TGTGCCAGCAGCCGGGGACAGAGTAACTATGGCTACACCTTC	CASSRGQSNYGYTF
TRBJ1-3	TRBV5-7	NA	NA	TGTGCCAGCAGCTTGACAGGGTACTACCTCTCTGGAAACACCATATATTTT	CASSLTGYYLSGNTIYF
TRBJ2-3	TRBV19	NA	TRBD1	TGTGCCAGTAGTATATCGGGGACAGGGGGAGTTACGCAGTATTTT	CASSISGTGGVTQYF
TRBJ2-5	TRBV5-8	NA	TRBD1	TGTGCCAGCAGCTTCGGGACAGGGTCAATGGAGACCCAGTACTTC	CASSFGTGSMETQYF
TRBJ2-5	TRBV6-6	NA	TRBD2	TGTGCCAGCAGTCAGATGCTAGCGGGGGACGGGCAAGAGACCCAGTACTTC	CASSQMLAGDGQETQYF
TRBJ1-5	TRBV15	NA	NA	TGTGCCACCAGCACGCCTCCCACCTGGACAGATGATCAGCCCCAGCATTTT	CATSTPPTWTDDQPQHF
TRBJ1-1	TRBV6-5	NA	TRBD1	TGTGCCAGCAAATATGACAGGGGTCCCGCTGAAGCTTTCTTT	CASKYDRGPAEAFF
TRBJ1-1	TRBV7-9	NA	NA	TGTGCCAGCAGCCCAAAGACAGCCTTGAACACTGAAGCTTTCTTT	CASSPKTALNTEAFF
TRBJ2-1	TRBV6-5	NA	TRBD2	TGTGCCAGTAAGCGGGGGGCATCCTACAATGAGCAGTTCTTC	CASKRGASYNEQFF
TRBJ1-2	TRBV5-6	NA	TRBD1	TGTGCCAGCAGCAATTTCGGACAGGACGATGGCTACACCTTC	CASSNFGQDDGYTF
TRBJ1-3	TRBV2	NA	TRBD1	TGTGCCAGCAGCGCTGACAGGGCTGGCGGAAACACCATATATTTT	CASSADRAGGNTIYF
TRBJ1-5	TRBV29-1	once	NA	TGCAGCGTTGCGGACAGTCCCAATCAGCCCCAGCATTTT	CSVADSPNQPQHF
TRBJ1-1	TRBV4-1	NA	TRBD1	TGCGCCAGCAGCCGCCCAGCAACAGGGGTGAACACTGAAGCTTTCTTT	CASSRPATGVNTEAFF
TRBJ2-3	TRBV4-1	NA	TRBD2	TGCGCCAGCAGTCTCCCGGGACTAGCGGGGGGCACAGATACGCAGTATTTT	CASSLPGLAGGTDTQYF
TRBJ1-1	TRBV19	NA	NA	TGTGCCAGTAGTAATAGGGGCAACACTGAAGCTTTCTTT	CASSNRGNTEAFF
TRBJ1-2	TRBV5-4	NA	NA	TGTGCCAGCTCTCCGCCCGCCGGGACACCCGGTGGTGGCTATGGCTACACCTTC	CASSPPAGTPGGGYGYTF
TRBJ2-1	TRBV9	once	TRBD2	TGTGCCAGCAGCCTTCGACTAGCGGGGGGGCACAATGAGCAGTTCTTC	CASSLRLAGGHNEQFF
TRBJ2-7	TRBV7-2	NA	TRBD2	TGTGCCAGCAGCTTACGGGGAGCGGGGAACGAGCAGTACTTC	CASSLRGAGNEQYF
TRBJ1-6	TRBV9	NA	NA	TGTGCCAGCAGCGTAGAAGAGACATCCTATAATTCACCCCTCCACTTT	CASSVEETSYNSPLHF